This paragraph covers one TCR beta chain sequence. Germline V gene data show CDR1 as SGHNT and CDR2 as YENEEA. V shed 5 bases and J shed 3 bases, with 11 bases lying between them. This CDR3 has 14 residues. The data belong to a study of OX40 agonist ivuxolimab in advanced cancers. Study at large: Participants averaged approximately 61 years of age (range roughly 23 to 85) and were around 80% male.

The data were produced by immunoSEQ multiplex PCR, yet TCRdb's version contains in-frame clones alone and is incomplete. The sample has 55,000 to 80,000 clones; 84% are singletons. The TCR comes from an adult with an advanced solid tumor such as melanoma, head and neck, liver or kidney cancer. The rearrangement links TRBV11-3 to TRBJ2-1, with D maybe TRBD2 (5 bases). The sequenced sample was CD4+ or CD8+ T cells sorted from blood, obtained in a trial of the OX40 agonist ivuxolimab. CDR3 coding DNA: TGTGCCAGCAGCCCCAGCGGTTACTACAATGAGCAGTTCTTC. Protein sequence: CASSPSGYYNEQFF.